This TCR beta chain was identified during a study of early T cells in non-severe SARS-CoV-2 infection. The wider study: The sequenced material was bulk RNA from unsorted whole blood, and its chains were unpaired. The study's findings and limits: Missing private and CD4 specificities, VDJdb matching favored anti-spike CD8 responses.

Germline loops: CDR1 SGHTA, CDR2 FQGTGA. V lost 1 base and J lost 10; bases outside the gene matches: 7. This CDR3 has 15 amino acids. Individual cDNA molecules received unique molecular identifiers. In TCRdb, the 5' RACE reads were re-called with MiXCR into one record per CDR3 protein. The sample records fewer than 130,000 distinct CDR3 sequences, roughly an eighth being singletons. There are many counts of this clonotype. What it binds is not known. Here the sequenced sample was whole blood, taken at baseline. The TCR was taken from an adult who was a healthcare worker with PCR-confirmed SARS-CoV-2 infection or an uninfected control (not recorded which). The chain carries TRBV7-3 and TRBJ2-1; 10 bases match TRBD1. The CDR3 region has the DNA TGTGCCAGCAGCTTAAGGGGACAGGGGATACGGGAGCAGTTCTTC. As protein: CASSLRGQGIREQFF.